This T cell receptor (beta chain) originates from a study of OX40 agonist ivuxolimab in advanced cancers. The CDR3 runs to 11 residues. V shed 5 bases and J shed 0 bases, with 5 bases lying between them. The germline V gene has CDR1 SQVTM and CDR2 ANQGSEA. Profiling relied on immunoSEQ multiplex PCR, and the TCRdb table lists in-frame clones only, not all of them. The sample holds 69,000 or so clones, over 75% seen once. The TCR was taken from an adult with an advanced solid tumor such as melanoma, head and neck, liver or kidney cancer. The chain is built from TRBV29-1 and TRBJ2-7; D call uncertain. The input for sequencing was CD4+ or CD8+ T cells sorted from blood, taken in a trial of the OX40 agonist ivuxolimab. CDR3 residues: CSVSSSYEQYF. Here the CDR3 DNA reads TGCAGCGTTAGTAGCTCCTACGAGCAGTACTTC.